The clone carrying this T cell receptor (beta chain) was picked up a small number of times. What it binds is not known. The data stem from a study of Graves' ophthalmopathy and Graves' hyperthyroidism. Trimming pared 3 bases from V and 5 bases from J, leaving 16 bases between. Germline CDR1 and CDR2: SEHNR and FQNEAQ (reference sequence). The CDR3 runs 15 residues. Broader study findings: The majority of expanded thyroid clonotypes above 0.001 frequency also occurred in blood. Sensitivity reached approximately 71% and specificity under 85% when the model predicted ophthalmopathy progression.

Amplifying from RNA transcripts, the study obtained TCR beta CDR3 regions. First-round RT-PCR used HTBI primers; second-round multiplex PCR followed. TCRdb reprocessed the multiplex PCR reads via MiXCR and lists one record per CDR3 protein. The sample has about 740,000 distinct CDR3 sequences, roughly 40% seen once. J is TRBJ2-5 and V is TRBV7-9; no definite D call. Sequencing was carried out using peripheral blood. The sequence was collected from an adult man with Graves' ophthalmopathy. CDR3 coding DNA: TGTGCCAGCAGCTTGTCCAGCAAACTTGGGGAGACCCAGTACTTC. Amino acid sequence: CASSLSSKLGETQYF.